The source of this TCR beta chain is a study of vaccination and CD4 T cells after COVID-19. From the PCR reads, TCRdb called clonotypes with MiXCR, one entry per CDR3 protein. The sample has 12,000 to 15,000 distinct CDR3 sequences, 69% seen once; the top ten hold about 1%. CDR1 and CDR2 from the germline V gene are DFQATT and SNEGSKA (reference sequence). The CDR3 sequence is 11 residues long. V lost 5 bases to trimming and J lost 6 bases, with 10 bases between them. The specimen was CD4+ T cells from blood, collected after SARS-CoV-2 vaccination. The TCR originated in a human donor who had recovered from COVID-19. V is TRBV20-1 and J is TRBJ2-5, with no clear D. The CDR3 region has the DNA TGCAGTGCTCTGATTAGGAAGACCCAGTACTTC. Protein: CSALIRKTQYF.